This T cell receptor beta chain emerged from a study of blood T cell repertoires in COVID-19. Per the original data handling: Reference gene primer amplification gave estimated nucleated cell counts. Method: immunoSEQ multiplex PCR; TCRdb's copy keeps in-frame clones and lacks some. V and J calls and clone size are given by that table; D and trimming were obtained from the DNA. This table holds 180,000 or so clones, roughly 89% found once. From germline, CDR1 is SQVTM and CDR2 ANQGSEA. The CDR3 spans 14 residues. The V segment lost 7 bases and the J segment 4 bases; nucleotides outside the gene matches: 7.

The receptor was isolated from a woman aged 45-60 years with acute or convalescent COVID-19. The chain joins TRBV29-1 to TRBJ2-1; TRBD2 aligns across 10 bases. Sequencing was carried out using peripheral blood. CDR3 residues: CSAEGLALYNEQFF. Written as DNA, the CDR3 is TGCAGCGCGGAGGGACTAGCGCTTTACAATGAGCAGTTCTTC.